What follows describes a single T cell receptor (beta chain). The target antigen is unknown. Vbeta (60) and Jbeta (13) primers were used in the PCR. In the original analysis: Among the unique TCR beta chains that a later analysis counted, 75 million to 85 million in all, roughly 9.9 million were shared. Method: immunoSEQ multiplex PCR; TCRdb's copy keeps in-frame clones and lacks some. The DNA gave D and trimming, while V, J and clone size come from that table. The table counts approximately 120,000 clones; roughly 2% lies in the top ten. The entry originates in a study of cytomegalovirus exposure and HLA in healthy donors. Study-level findings and limits: Later work found that TCR association rates differed between HLA loci; DRB1 had the most and HLA-C the fewest.

V lost 0 bases to trimming and J lost 8 bases, with 12 bases between them. Germline assignment: CDR1 SGDLS and CDR2 YYNGEE. The CDR3 is made up of 14 amino acids. This sequence was found in a woman in her fifties or sixties in good health and CMV-seronegative. The sequenced sample was PBMCs. This rearrangement joins TRBV9 to TRBJ2-1, with D unclear. CDR3 nucleotides: TGTGCCAGCAGCGTAGAGAAGAGCGTAGATGAGCAGTTCTTC. The encoded protein is CASSVEKSVDEQFF.